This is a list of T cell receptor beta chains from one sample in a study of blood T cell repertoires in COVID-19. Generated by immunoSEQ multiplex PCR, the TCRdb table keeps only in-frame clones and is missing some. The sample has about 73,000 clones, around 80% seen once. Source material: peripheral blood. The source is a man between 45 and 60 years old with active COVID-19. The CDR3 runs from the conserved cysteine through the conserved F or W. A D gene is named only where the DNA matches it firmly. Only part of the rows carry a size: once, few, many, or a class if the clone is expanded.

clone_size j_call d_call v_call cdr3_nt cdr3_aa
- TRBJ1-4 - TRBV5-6 TGTGCCAGCAGCCAGCAGGGTGGAAAACTGTTTTTT CASSQQGGKLFF
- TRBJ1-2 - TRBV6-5 TGTGCCAGTCGAGCGCTTTATGGCTACACCTTC CASRALYGYTF
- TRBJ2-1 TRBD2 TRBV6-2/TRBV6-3 TGTGCCAGCAGTTCTCCGGGGGGGCTCCTGGGGTTCTTC CASSSPGGLLGFF
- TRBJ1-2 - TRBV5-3 TGTGCCAGAAGCTTCCTTCCTAACTATGGCTACACCTTC CARSFLPNYGYTF
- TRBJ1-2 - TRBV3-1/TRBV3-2 TGTGCCAGCAGCCTACAAGCTAACTATGGCTACACCTTC CASSLQANYGYTF
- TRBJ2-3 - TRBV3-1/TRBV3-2 TGTGCCAGCAGCCAAGTCCGGGATACGCAGTATTTT CASSQVRDTQYF
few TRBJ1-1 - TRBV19 TGTGCCAGTAGTATCGGAGGGCTCGGCACTGAAGCTTTCTTT CASSIGGLGTEAFF
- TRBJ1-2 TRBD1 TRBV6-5 TGTGCCAGCAGGGGTAGGGACAGCAAAAACTATGGCTACACCTTC CASRGRDSKNYGYTF
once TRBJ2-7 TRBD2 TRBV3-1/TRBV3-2 TGTGCCAGCAGCCAAGTAACTAGCGCCCTCTACGAGCAGTACTTC CASSQVTSALYEQYF
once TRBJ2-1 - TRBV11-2 TGTGCCAGCAGCCGCTCAGGGAACGCAAACAATGAGCAGTTCTTC CASSRSGNANNEQFF
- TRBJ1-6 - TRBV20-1 TGCAGTGCTAGTCACGGGTCGCGAAATTCACCCCTCCACTTT CSASHGSRNSPLHF
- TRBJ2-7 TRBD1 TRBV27 TGTGCCAGCAGTTTATCCTATGAGTGGGACAGGGGCCACGAGCAGTACTTC CASSLSYEWDRGHEQYF
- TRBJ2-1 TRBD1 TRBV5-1 TGCGCCAGCAGCCACATCCCGGGACAGGTTTACAATGAGCAGTTCTTC CASSHIPGQVYNEQFF
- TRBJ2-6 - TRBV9 TGTGCCAGCAGCACACACGAGGCCGGGGCCAACGTCCTGACTTTC CASSTHEAGANVLTF
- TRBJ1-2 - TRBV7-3 TGTGCCAGCAGCTTTCCCGGGACACCAAACTATGGCTACACCTTC CASSFPGTPNYGYTF
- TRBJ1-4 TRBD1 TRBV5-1 TGCGCCAGCAGCTTGGCGCGACAGGGGCCAAAGAATGAAGAGGTGTTTTTT CASSLARQGPKNEEVFF
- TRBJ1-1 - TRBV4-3 TGCGCCAGCAGCCAAGATACAGTCCACCAGAACACTGAAGCTTTCTTT CASSQDTVHQNTEAFF
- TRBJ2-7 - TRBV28 TGTGCCAGCGTTAAGCGGGTTCCCTACGAGCAGTACTTC CASVKRVPYEQYF
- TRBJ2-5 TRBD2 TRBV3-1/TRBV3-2 TGTGCCAGCAGCCTCATCTCGGGACTAGTGGAGGGAGAGACCCAGTACTTC CASSLISGLVEGETQYF
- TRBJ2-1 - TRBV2 TGTGCCAGCAGTGTGTTAGCGGATAATGAGCAGTTCTTC CASSVLADNEQFF
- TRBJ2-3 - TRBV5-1 TGCGCCAGCAGCTCAGACGGGGTTCCCCCGGGGGATACGCAGTATTTT CASSSDGVPPGDTQYF
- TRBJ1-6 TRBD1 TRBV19 TGTGCCAGTAGTATTTATCGGGCAGGGGGCGATTCACCCCTCCACTTT CASSIYRAGGDSPLHF
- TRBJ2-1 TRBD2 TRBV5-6 TGTGCCAGCAGGACACTAGCGGGGGGGAGGAATGAGCAGTTCTTC CASRTLAGGRNEQFF
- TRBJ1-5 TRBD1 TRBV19 TGTGCCACTACTCCATTCCAGGGGGCAGGGGGCAATCAGCCCCAGCATTTT CATTPFQGAGGNQPQHF
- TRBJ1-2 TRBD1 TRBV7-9 TGTGCCAGCACCCATGAGGGGGCCAGGCAAGGAGGCTACACCTTC CASTHEGARQGGYTF
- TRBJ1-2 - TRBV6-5 TGTGCCAGCAGCTCCAGACGCGGGAGGGGCTATGGCTACACCTTC CASSSRRGRGYGYTF
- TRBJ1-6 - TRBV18 TGTGCCAGCTCACCATCCGGCGCGGACTCCGTGGGGTCACCCCTCCACTTT CASSPSGADSVGSPLHF
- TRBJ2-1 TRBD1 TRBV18 TGTGCCAGCTCACTTGGACAGGACAATGAGCAGTTCTTC CASSLGQDNEQFF
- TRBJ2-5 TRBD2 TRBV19 TGTGCCAGTAGTATACAGCGGGGGCGGCGGGAGACCCAGTACTTC CASSIQRGRRETQYF
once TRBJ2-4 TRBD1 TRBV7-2 TGTGCCAGCAGCTTTGGGGGGACAGGGCTAAACATTCAGTACTTC CASSFGGTGLNIQYF
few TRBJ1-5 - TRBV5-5 TGTGCCAGCAGCTTGGCCGGGGAGGATCAGCCCCAGCATTTT CASSLAGEDQPQHF